This entry is about one T cell receptor beta chain. The same CDR3 also results from other DNA sequences found in this sample. This entry is derived from a study of beta chain features in type 1 diabetes. The CDR3 is 13 residues long. Germline V gives CDR1 MNHEY, CDR2 SMNVEV (reference sequence). The V and J ends lost 6 bases and 4 bases respectively, with 12 bases between them. The isolated RNA, all of it, was reverse transcribed, so expressed TCRB transcripts were what got sequenced. Data came from immunoSEQ multiplex PCR; TCRdb stores just in-frame clones and leaves some out. The table lists under 800,000 clones, about a sixth of them singletons, with 0.09% to 0.095% in the top ten.

The rearrangement joins TRBV27 to TRBJ1-2; no clear D gene. The TCR was taken from a man aged 18 to 35 in good health. The sequencing sample was made of naive CD4+ T cells from blood. CDR3 in DNA: TGTGCCAGCAGCTTAACGGGTGGCTATGGCTACACCTTC. Encoded protein: CASSLTGGYGYTF.